A single TCR beta chain is shown here with its context. The data derive from a study of blood T cell repertoires in COVID-19. About the research overall: Donors in the United States, Italy and Spain gave samples during acute or convalescent COVID-19. T cells, B-cell-depleted T cells, or PBMCs supplied cDNA or gDNA.

Per the original data handling: Estimation of nucleated cell counts was performed using reference gene primer amplification. Profiled with immunoSEQ multiplex PCR; TCRdb holds only in-frame clones, not every one. The DNA gave D and trimming, while V, J and clone size come from that table. The sample holds about 360,000 clones; around four fifths are singletons and the top ten take almost 3%. Germline values: CDR1 MDHEN, CDR2 SYDVKM. V lost 6 bases and J lost 4, with 15 bases in between. The CDR3 totals 14 residues. This TCR came from a young man with active or convalescent COVID-19. V is TRBV28 and J is TRBJ1-2, with D maybe TRBD1 (6 bases). Material for sequencing was peripheral blood. The CDR3 bases are TGTGCCAGCAGAACGGGGGGCAGGGTCTATGGCTACACCTTC. Protein: CASRTGGRVYGYTF.